This T cell receptor beta chain was found in a study of T cell clonality in common variable immunodeficiency. This table comes from immunoSEQ multiplex PCR, and its TCRdb copy is limited to in-frame clones, with some not included. Listed for the sample are 50,000 to 70,000 clones, none seen a single time. This clone was seen repeatedly, ten times or more. Its antigen remains unknown. The CDR3 end lies 3 residues beyond the end of the read and is filled in from the germline J gene. Germline assignment: CDR1 ENHRY and CDR2 SYGVKD. The CDR3 contains 14 residues. The V gene end was trimmed by 6 bases and the J gene end by 6 bases; junction bases not matched to a gene: 9. Overall study results and limits: Repertoire-complication correlations in CVID were limited by patient heterogeneity. CVID subjects shared fewer TCRbeta clones than healthy controls did. In common variable immunodeficiency, TCR beta chains reportedly carried fewer deletions and N-nucleotide insertions. Compared with healthy controls, CVID subjects showed increased TCRbeta clonality, mostly in about a third.

The sequencing sample was made of peripheral blood mononuclear cells. V and J are TRBV10-3 and TRBJ2-3; TRBD1 agrees at 7 bases. The TCR comes from a person aged 18 to 69 in good health. CDR3 region: CAISLTGHSDTQYF. The CDR3 bases that were read are TGTGCCATCAGCTTGACAGGGCACTCGGATACG.